Below are 15 T cell receptor beta chains sequenced from a single sample in a study of CD8 T cells in Susac syndrome. RNA totalling roughly 0.45 to 1 ug underwent reverse transcription with random hexamers. TCRdb re-called the immunoSEQ multiplex PCR reads with MiXCR, one entry per CDR3 protein. The sample yields 100,000 to 150,000 distinct CDR3 sequences, around 95% seen once. Sequencing was done on a sample of CD8+ T cells from PBMCs. The receptor source for this set is a human donor with Susac syndrome.

The chain carries TRBV5-1 and TRBJ1-1, with unresolved D. The CDR3 runs 13 residues. V shed 2 bases and J shed 1 base, with 6 bases lying between them. Germline lookup yields CDR1 SGHRS and CDR2 YFSETQ. CDR3 amino acids: CASSFTENTEAFF. CDR3 sequence (DNA): TGCGCCAGCAGCTTTACCGAGAACACTGAAGCTTTCTTT.

This rearrangement joins TRBV12-3 or TRBV12-4 to TRBJ2-7, with TRBD2 as a possible D gene (6 bases). This CDR3 region has 14 residues. V was clipped by 4 bases and J by 5 bases, with 15 bases between them. In nucleotides, the CDR3 is TGTGCCAGCAGTTCTGGACCGAAGCGGGACGAGCAGTACTTC. Its protein is CASSSGPKRDEQYF.

The CDR3 reads CASTNYRVSYEQYF. In DNA, the CDR3 is TGTGCCAGCACCAATTACAGGGTCTCCTACGAGCAGTACTTC. This rearrangement joins TRBV12-3 or TRBV12-4 to TRBJ2-7; tentatively, D is TRBD1 (6 bases). The CDR3 contains 14 residues. Deletions cut 7 bases from V and 0 bases from J, with 13 bases between.

This chain joins TRBV4-1 and TRBJ2-1; 7 nucleotides match TRBD2. Germline V CDR1 and CDR2: MGHRA, YSYEKL. The CDR3 length is 15 residues. Trimming removed 5 bases from V and 6 bases from J; junction bases left unmatched: 10. CDR3: CASSSNPGGSNEQFF. CDR3 nucleotides: TGCGCCAGCAGCTCCAACCCCGGGGGGTCCAATGAGCAGTTCTTC.

V usage is TRBV25-1 and J usage is TRBJ2-5; no clear D gene. V lost 1 base, J lost 2 bases, and 8 bases lay in between. Germline assignment: CDR1 MGHDK and CDR2 SYGVNS. This CDR3 spans 14 amino acids. Here the CDR3 reads CASSEFGGQETQYF. The CDR3 coding sequence is TGTGCCAGCAGTGAATTTGGTGGACAAGAGACCCAGTACTTC.

This chain uses TRBV6-6 with TRBJ2-1; TRBD2 matches 10 bases. The length of the CDR3 is 16 residues. Germline-derived CDR1 and CDR2 are MNHNY and SVGAGI (reference sequence). V shed 4 bases and J 4 bases; nucleotides not matched to a gene: 7. Here the CDR3 reads CASSSQQLAGYNEQFF. CDR3 DNA: TGTGCCAGCAGTTCTCAACAACTAGCGGGATACAATGAGCAGTTCTTC.

This clonotype was seen only once. V gene TRBV27 combines with J gene TRBJ2-5, with no clear D. Germline V gene lookup returns CDR1 MNHEY and CDR2 SMNVEV (reference sequence). The CDR3 length is 17 residues. V lost 4 bases, J lost 4 bases, and 22 bases lay in between. The CDR3 loop is CASSSQAAPGGRETQYF. The CDR3 DNA is TGTGCCAGCAGTTCCCAAGCCGCACCGGGTGGACGAGAGACCCAGTACTTC.

The chain links TRBV30 to TRBJ1-1; D is uncertain. V shed 3 bases and J shed 1 base, with 6 bases lying between them. CDR1 GTSNPN and CDR2 SVGIG come from the germline V gene (reference sequence). The CDR3 totals 12 residues. Here the CDR3 reads CAWSHGNTEAFF. CDR3 DNA: TGTGCCTGGAGCCACGGGAACACTGAAGCTTTCTTT. Full variable domain (missing parts from reference TRBV30 and TRBJ1-1): SQTIHQWPATLVQPVGSPLSLECTVEGTSNPNLYWYRQAAGRGLQLLFYSVGIGQISSEVPQNLSASRPQDRQFILSSKKLLLSDSGFYLCAWSHGNTEAFFGQGTRLTVV.

The V and J genes are TRBV19 and TRBJ2-3; 11 nucleotides agree with TRBD2. The J segment lost 6 bases and the V segment lost 8 bases, leaving 7 bases of the junction unmatched. Germline V lookup: CDR1 LNHDA, CDR2 SQIVND (reference sequence). The length of the CDR3 is 14 residues. This chain's CDR3 is CASGVAGGLDTQYF. CDR3 DNA sequence: TGTGCCAGTGGAGTAGCGGGAGGGCTCGATACGCAGTATTTT. Based on the CDR3 plus reference TRBV19 and TRBJ2-3, the full variable domain is DGGITQSPKYLFRKEGQNVTLSCEQNLNHDAMYWYRQDPGQGLRLIYYSQIVNDFQKGDIAEGYSVSREKKESFPLTVTSAQKNPTAFYLCASGVAGGLDTQYFGPGTRLTVL.

The V call is TRBV6-1, the J call TRBJ2-7, with a weak D call TRBD1 (5 bases). The germline CDR1 and CDR2 sequences are MNHNS and SASEGT. V was clipped by 4 bases and J by 3 bases, with 10 bases between them. The CDR3 covers 13 residues. The CDR3 DNA is TGTGCCAGCAGTGTGACAGAGATCTACGAGCAGTACTTC. Translation gives CASSVTEIYEQYF.

The chain joins TRBV12-3 or TRBV12-4 to TRBJ2-1; 8 bases agree with TRBD2. Germline trimming cut 5 bases from V and 3 bases from J; bases unmatched to any gene: 9. The CDR3 runs 16 residues. The CDR3 nucleotides are TGTGCCAGCAGTCCCCGGAGTAGCGGGGACTACAATGAGCAGTTCTTC. Translated, it gives CASSPRSSGDYNEQFF.

The CDR3 nucleotides read TGTGCCACTACGGGACAGGCCCACAATGAGCAGTTCTTC. Translating it yields CATTGQAHNEQFF. The V call is TRBV6-5, the J call TRBJ2-1; TRBD1 matches at 8 bases. J was trimmed by 5 bases and V by 10 bases; bases with no gene match: 7. This CDR3 spans 13 amino acids. CDR1 and CDR2 from the germline V gene are MNHEY and SVGAGI.

This chain uses TRBV29-1 with TRBJ2-1; D remains ambiguous. The V end was cut by 6 bases, the J end by 4 bases, with 10 bases between. Germline V gene lookup returns CDR1 SQVTM and CDR2 ANQGSEA. CDR3 length: 12 residues. CDR3 nucleotides: TGCAGCGTGTCGTGGGGTTACAATGAGCAGTTCTTC. Its translation: CSVSWGYNEQFF.

V is TRBV3-1 and J is TRBJ1-5; no clear D gene. Trimming left V 2 bases short and J 1 base short, with 9 bases between. Germline lookup yields CDR1 LGHDT and CDR2 YNNKEL (reference sequence). This CDR3 region has 15 residues. The CDR3 spells CASSQTTGSNQPQHF. The CDR3 DNA follows: TGTGCCAGCAGCCAAACCACCGGCAGCAATCAGCCCCAGCATTTT. The full variable domain, in which reference TRBV3-1 and TRBJ1-5 provide the parts outside the CDR3, is DTAVSQTPKYLVTQMGNDKSIKCEQNLGHDTMYWYKQDSKKFLKIMFSYNNKELIINETVPNRFSPKSPDKAHLNLHINSLELGDSAVYFCASSQTTGSNQPQHFGDGTRLSIL.

The chain uses TRBV7-3 and TRBJ1-6, with D possibly TRBD1 on 5 matching bases. Germline values: CDR1 SGHTA, CDR2 FQGTGA. The germline V and J ends were trimmed by 10 bases and 13 bases, with 17 bases remaining between them. This CDR3 has 12 amino acids. CDR3 in amino acids: CAKDRTEGPLHF. The CDR3 DNA reads TGTGCCAAGGACCGGACGGAGGGGCCCCTCCACTTT.